The entry below gives a single T cell receptor beta chain sequence along with its context. The antigen remains unidentified. This entry comes from a study of high-grade serous ovarian cancer treatment subgroups. Study at large: On average, approximately 15,000 reads and about 7,400 unique TCR beta rearrangements were obtained per sample.

Study results and limitations: The analyses considered CDR3 and ignored CDR1 and CDR2. Same-patient tumor repertoires overlapped at roughly 0.11 to 0.79; different patients barely overlapped.

Libraries were prepared by immunoSEQ multiplex PCR; TCRdb keeps only in-frame clonotypes and omits some of them. Counted here are 18,000 or so clones, roughly four fifths occurring once; the ten biggest clones make up almost 6.5%. Trimming removed 8 bases at V and 7 bases at J, with 14 bases between. The CDR3 is 12 residues long. The germline gives CDR1 MDHEN, CDR2 SYDVKM. Tumor tissue was taken before any definitive surgery or chemotherapy was given. The TCR sequence derives from a human donor with high-grade serous ovarian cancer. The chain uses TRBV28 and TRBJ1-2, with a possible D match to TRBD1 (5 bases). Sequencing used tumor tissue. The CDR3 DNA sequence: TGTGCCAGCGAGTCAACGAGGGGTGGCTACACCTTC. Protein product: CASESTRGGYTF.